This is a list of T cell receptor beta chains from one sample in a study of blood T cell repertoires in COVID-19. Data came from immunoSEQ multiplex PCR; TCRdb stores just in-frame clones and leaves some out. The profile shows around 99,000 clones, around 80% of them singletons. Specimen: peripheral blood. The receptors were sampled from a man in his sixties or seventies with acute or convalescent COVID-19. Each CDR3 is given with its conserved first and last residue. Each record gives: V gene, J gene, clone size, D gene, CDR3 protein, CDR3 DNA. The D gene is left open where the match is weak. Clone size is not always given. Where it is, it says once, few, many or a class for expanded clones.

>TRBV6-5|TRBJ2-7|.|.
CASSPGTPSYEQYF
TGTGCCAGCAGCCCCGGGACACCCTCCTACGAGCAGTACTTC
>TRBV19|TRBJ2-7|.|TRBD1
CASKAWGQNYEQYF
TGTGCCAGTAAAGCGTGGGGACAGAACTACGAGCAGTACTTC
>TRBV4-3|TRBJ2-3|.|.
CASSQDINRAHTDTQYF
TGCGCCAGCAGCCAAGACATCAACAGGGCCCACACAGATACGCAGTATTTT
>TRBV4-3|TRBJ2-6|.|.
CASSQELGANGANVLTF
TGCGCCAGCAGCCAAGAGCTGGGGGCTAATGGGGCCAACGTCCTGACTTTC
>TRBV7-2|TRBJ1-1|.|.
CASSLWGQDTEAFF
TGTGCCAGCAGCTTATGGGGGCAAGACACTGAAGCTTTCTTT
>TRBV5-6|TRBJ1-2|.|TRBD1
CASSLVPGQGSSYGYTF
TGTGCCAGCAGCTTGGTCCCGGGACAGGGTTCGAGCTATGGCTACACCTTC
>TRBV6-5|TRBJ2-1|few|.
CASSYSRGNEQFF
TGTGCCAGCAGTTACTCGCGGGGAAATGAGCAGTTCTTC
>TRBV6-5|TRBJ1-1|.|.
CASGDRRTEAFF
TGTGCCAGTGGAGACAGGCGCACTGAAGCTTTCTTT
>TRBV9|TRBJ1-3|.|.
CASSVGIGNTIYF
TGTGCCAGCAGCGTAGGTATTGGAAACACCATATATTTT
>TRBV5-5|TRBJ2-3|.|.
CASSFAGITDTQYF
TGTGCCAGCAGCTTTGCAGGGATAACAGATACGCAGTATTTT
>TRBV19|TRBJ1-2|.|.
CASSPSTPNYGYTF
TGTGCCAGTAGTCCGTCGACACCTAACTATGGCTACACCTTC
>TRBV5-4|TRBJ1-1|.|TRBD1
CASRHQGDGNTEAFF
TGTGCCAGCAGGCACCAGGGGGATGGAAACACTGAAGCTTTCTTT
>TRBV7-2|TRBJ1-2|.|TRBD1
CASSLDYDRDGYTF
TGTGCCAGCAGCTTAGATTATGACAGGGATGGCTACACCTTC
>TRBV7-2|TRBJ1-5|.|TRBD1
CASSLTGDGGNQPQHF
TGTGCCAGCAGCTTAACAGGGGATGGAGGCAATCAGCCCCAGCATTTT
>TRBV19|TRBJ1-2|.|.
CASSRYGYTF
TGTGCCAGTAGTCGGTATGGCTACACCTTC
>TRBV29-1|TRBJ2-2|.|.
CSVENRQGYSGELFF
TGCAGCGTTGAAAATCGGCAGGGGTACTCCGGGGAGCTGTTTTTT
>TRBV3-1/TRBV3-2|TRBJ2-1|.|TRBD1
CASSQFITGEGSYNEQFF
TGTGCCAGCAGCCAGTTTATTACAGGGGAAGGGTCCTACAATGAGCAGTTCTTC
>TRBV19|TRBJ1-1|.|TRBD1
CAASSGGLFGAEAFF
TGTGCCGCTTCATCAGGGGGCTTATTCGGGGCTGAAGCTTTCTTT
>TRBV19|TRBJ1-2|.|TRBD1
CASSIWGQGSGYTF
TGTGCCAGTAGTATCTGGGGACAGGGATCTGGCTACACCTTC
>TRBV25-1|TRBJ2-1|.|.
CASRRNEQFF
TGTGCCAGCAGGCGCAATGAGCAGTTCTTC
>TRBV5-1|TRBJ1-2|.|TRBD1
CASSPAGGGYGYTF
TGCGCCAGCAGCCCTGCAGGGGGCGGCTATGGCTACACCTTC
>TRBV29-1|TRBJ1-1|.|TRBD1
CSVEKQGVEAFF
TGCAGCGTTGAAAAACAGGGGGTAGAAGCTTTCTTT
>TRBV14|TRBJ1-6|few|.
CASSTVYNSPLHF
TGTGCCAGCAGTACAGTTTATAATTCACCCCTCCACTTT